This T cell receptor beta chain is drawn from a study of T cells in Graves' hyperthyroidism and ophthalmopathy. Template material for amplifying TCR beta CDR3 regions consisted of RNA transcripts. HTBI primers drove first-round RT-PCR of the TCR CDR3. Using its own MiXCR run on the multiplex PCR reads, TCRdb lists one record per CDR3 protein. The table lists about half a million distinct CDR3 sequences, about 20% of them singletons. Trimming stripped 2 bases from V and 6 bases from J, with 10 bases between. CDR1 is SNHLY and CDR2 is FYNNEI in the germline V gene. This CDR3 is built from 14 residues. This clonotype was seen ten or more times. Diagnoses were made from clinical symptoms, serum measures (thyroxine and TRAb), thyroid ultrasound and orbital computed tomography.

This chain uses TRBV2 with TRBJ2-2; weak D call: TRBD1 (6 bases). The receptor's source is a man aged 18 to 29 with Graves' hyperthyroidism. Sequencing used blood. The chain's CDR3 is CASSERGGPGELFF. The CDR3 nucleotides are TGTGCCAGCAGTGAAAGAGGGGGACCCGGGGAGCTGTTTTTT.